These T cell receptor beta chains were read from a single sample in a study of T-cell reconstitution after alpha-beta-depleted transplantation in children. One entry per CDR3 protein, called by TCRdb with MiXCR from the PCR reads. The repertoire holds about 980,000 distinct CDR3 sequences, with roughly 31% as singletons. Sample: PBMCs, mostly from graft donor cells, taken 360 days after TCRalphabeta/CD19-depleted stem cell transplant. The receptors originated from a boy younger than two who had a stem cell transplant for SCID, so the T cells may come from the graft donor. CDR3s include the opening cysteine and the closing phenylalanine or tryptophan. A D gene is named only where the DNA matches it firmly. The size entry is marked missing in some rows and otherwise reads once, few, many or a size class.

j_call | v_call | cdr3_length | clone_size | d_call | cdr3_nt | cdr3_aa
TRBJ2-1 | TRBV19 | 13 | few | NA | TGTGCCAGTAGTCATTCTAGTACCAATGAGCAGTTCTTC | CASSHSSTNEQFF
TRBJ2-7 | TRBV29-1 | 13 | NA | TRBD1 | TGCAGCGTGGGAAACAGGGGTGTCAACGAGCAGTACTTC | CSVGNRGVNEQYF
TRBJ2-3 | TRBV2 | 15 | once | NA | TGTGCCAGCAACATCCGGGACCTGACTCAAGATACGCAGTATTTT | CASNIRDLTQDTQYF
TRBJ2-7 | TRBV29-1 | 13 | NA | NA | TGCAGCGCGCTGGACTGGGTCTCCTACGAGCAGTACTTC | CSALDWVSYEQYF
TRBJ2-7 | TRBV12-3/TRBV12-4 | 12 | many | NA | TGTGCCAGCAGTTTATCGTACTATGAGCAGTACTTC | CASSLSYYEQYF
TRBJ2-1 | TRBV20-1 | 14 | NA | TRBD2 | TGCAGTGCCAAATCCCTAGCGGCCTACAATGAGCAGTTCTTC | CSAKSLAAYNEQFF
TRBJ2-2 | TRBV5-1 | 11 | NA | NA | TGCGCCAGCGGACAGTACGGGGAGCTGTTTTTT | CASGQYGELFF
TRBJ2-1 | TRBV7-2 | 16 | NA | NA | TGTGCCAGCAGCGGGAGAGGCGGGGCTAGGGGTAATGAGCAGTTCTTC | CASSGRGGARGNEQFF
TRBJ1-1 | TRBV5-1 | 17 | NA | NA | TGCGCCAGCAGCACCGGTTCCCGGGGATATGGGAACACTGAAGCTTTCTTT | CASSTGSRGYGNTEAFF
TRBJ1-2 | TRBV5-1 | 15 | NA | TRBD1 | TGCGCCAGCAGCTTGGAACGCAGGGGGGGCTATGGCTACACCTTC | CASSLERRGGYGYTF
TRBJ2-5 | TRBV5-1 | 15 | few | NA | TGCGCCAGCAGCTTCTTCGGGGGAGACCAAGAGACCCAGTACTTC | CASSFFGGDQETQYF
TRBJ2-7 | TRBV5-1 | 15 | NA | TRBD1 | TGCGCCAGCAGCTTGGAGGGGACAGGGGGCATCGTGCAGTACTTC | CASSLEGTGGIVQYF
TRBJ1-1 | TRBV5-6 | 14 | NA | NA | TGTGCCAGCAGCTTCCTCACAGGGTTCACTGAAGCTTTCTTT | CASSFLTGFTEAFF
TRBJ1-5 | TRBV7-2 | 15 | few | NA | TGTGCCAGCAGCTTAGAATCAGTTCTCGATCAGCCCCAGCATTTT | CASSLESVLDQPQHF
TRBJ2-3 | TRBV6-1 | 13 | few | NA | TGTGCCAGCAGGGGGTGGAGCGGAGATACGCAGTATTTT | CASRGWSGDTQYF
TRBJ2-4 | TRBV4-2 | 14 | NA | NA | TGTGCCAGCAGCCAAGGGGCAACCAAAAACATTCAGTACTTC | CASSQGATKNIQYF